This is a list of T cell receptor beta chains from one sample in a study of blood T cell repertoires in COVID-19. Assay: immunoSEQ multiplex PCR; the TCRdb copy retains only in-frame clones and omits some. Among 130,000 to 150,000 clones listed, approximately 80% were seen once. Sequencing was performed on peripheral blood. These receptors all come from a human donor in a cohort sampled during active COVID-19. Both conserved end residues are part of each CDR3. A D gene is named only where the DNA matches it firmly. Clone size is shown for a subset of rows, as once, few, many or a class of expanded clone.

.	TRBV2	.	TRBJ2-2	CASSGRTSNTGELFF	TGTGCCAGCAGTGGTAGGACTTCGAACACCGGGGAGCTGTTTTTT
.	TRBV3-1/TRBV3-2	.	TRBJ2-5	CASSHRHKPNQETQYF	TGTGCCAGCAGCCACCGACACAAACCCAACCAAGAGACCCAGTACTTC
.	TRBV6-6	.	TRBJ1-3	CASSPGVDIFGGNTIYF	TGTGCCAGCAGTCCCGGAGTGGACATTTTCGGTGGAAACACCATATATTTT
TRBD2	TRBV5-1	.	TRBJ2-5	CASSLGLAGTQETQYF	TGCGCCAGCAGCTTGGGACTAGCGGGGACACAAGAGACCCAGTACTTC
TRBD2	TRBV30	.	TRBJ2-1	CAWGALAGYGQFF	TGTGCCTGGGGGGCACTAGCGGGATACGGGCAGTTCTTC
TRBD1	TRBV30	.	TRBJ1-1	CAWRIQGAVGEAFF	TGTGCCTGGAGGATACAGGGGGCAGTGGGTGAAGCTTTCTTT
.	TRBV2	.	TRBJ2-5	CASNPQGGETQYF	TGTGCCAGCAATCCACAGGGAGGGGAGACCCAGTACTTC
.	TRBV6-5	.	TRBJ1-1	CASSYSAGRTEAFF	TGTGCCAGCAGTTACTCGGCGGGACGGACTGAAGCTTTCTTT
.	TRBV3-1/TRBV3-2	.	TRBJ1-6	CASSHGTGHWSPLHF	TGTGCCAGCAGCCATGGGACGGGACACTGGTCACCCCTCCACTTT
.	TRBV7-3	.	TRBJ2-3	CASSLSGVKDTQYF	TGTGCCAGCAGCTTATCGGGAGTTAAGGATACGCAGTATTTT
TRBD1	TRBV19	.	TRBJ1-1	CASQGTLTGGAGAAFF	TGTGCCAGTCAGGGCACCTTGACAGGGGGCGCCGGTGCAGCTTTCTTT
TRBD2	TRBV19	.	TRBJ2-1	CASSMGSGIYNEQFF	TGTGCCAGTAGTATGGGTAGCGGGATCTACAATGAGCAGTTCTTC
.	TRBV18	once	TRBJ1-3	CASSLGTEGNTIYF	TGTGCCAGCTCACTTGGAACAGAAGGAAACACCATATATTTT
TRBD1	TRBV3-1/TRBV3-2	.	TRBJ1-1	CASSPGGRDTEAFF	TGTGCCAGCAGCCCAGGGGGCCGGGATACTGAAGCTTTCTTT
TRBD1	TRBV20-1	.	TRBJ1-6	CSASSHPGQDNSPLHF	TGCAGTGCTAGTTCCCACCCGGGACAGGATAATTCACCCCTCCACTTT
TRBD2	TRBV5-1	.	TRBJ2-3	CASSPGRRGGGADTQYF	TGCGCCAGCAGCCCCGGCCGGAGGGGCGGGGGGGCAGATACGCAGTATTTT
.	TRBV7-2	.	TRBJ1-1	CASSIRGGNGWNTEAFF	TGTGCCAGCAGCATAAGAGGGGGAAATGGGTGGAACACTGAAGCTTTCTTT
TRBD2	TRBV19	.	TRBJ2-3	CASSIGTSRDTQYF	TGTGCCAGTAGTATCGGGACTAGTAGGGATACGCAGTATTTT
TRBD1	TRBV9	.	TRBJ1-1	CASSADRLNTEAFF	TGTGCCAGCAGCGCGGACAGGCTGAACACTGAAGCTTTCTTT
TRBD1	TRBV5-1	many	TRBJ1-3	CASSLGDRSGNTIYF	TGCGCCAGCAGCTTGGGGGACAGGAGTGGAAACACCATATATTTT
.	TRBV12-3/TRBV12-4	.	TRBJ1-2	CASSPTWGDGYTF	TGTGCCAGCAGTCCGACCTGGGGGGACGGCTACACCTTC
TRBD2	TRBV28	.	TRBJ2-5	CASSLDGEGTQYF	TGTGCCAGCAGTTTAGATGGGGAGGGGACCCAGTACTTC
TRBD1	TRBV28	.	TRBJ2-2	CASSMGQGAPGELFF	TGTGCCAGCAGTATGGGACAGGGGGCGCCCGGGGAGCTGTTTTTT
TRBD1	TRBV11-2	.	TRBJ2-1	CASSLRTGAYNEQFF	TGTGCCAGCAGCTTACGGACAGGGGCTTACAATGAGCAGTTCTTC
TRBD1	TRBV29-1	.	TRBJ2-7	CSVEVRQGAPYEQYF	TGCAGCGTTGAGGTTAGGCAGGGGGCTCCCTACGAGCAGTACTTC
.	TRBV11-2	.	TRBJ2-7	CASSLEDYVFVQYF	TGTGCCAGCAGCTTAGAAGACTATGTTTTTGTGCAGTACTTC
.	TRBV9	.	TRBJ2-6	CASSVGGGSGANVLTF	TGTGCCAGCAGCGTAGGTGGCGGCTCTGGGGCCAACGTCCTGACTTTC
.	TRBV3-1/TRBV3-2	.	TRBJ2-2	CASSQEMGLFVGELFF	TGTGCCAGCAGCCAAGAGATGGGCCTTTTCGTCGGGGAGCTGTTTTTT
TRBD1	TRBV5-5	.	TRBJ1-1	CASSLVTGGDTEAFF	TGTGCCAGCAGCTTGGTTACAGGGGGCGACACTGAAGCTTTCTTT